The present T cell receptor beta chain was sequenced within a study of blood T cell repertoires in COVID-19. Study summary: Sites across the United States, Italy and Spain contributed samples from acute and convalescent COVID-19. Nucleic acid was either cDNA or gDNA, and it came from T cells, B-cell-depleted T cells, or PBMCs.

Per the authors' pipeline: Estimates of nucleated cell counts were drawn from the amplification of reference gene primers. The data were produced by immunoSEQ multiplex PCR, yet TCRdb's version contains in-frame clones alone and is incomplete. V, J and clone size are taken as reported in that table, and D and trimming were inferred from the DNA itself. Of approximately 230,000 clones listed, 70% to 90% are singletons. V was pared by 0 bases and J by 1 base, with 3 bases of the junction left unmatched. This CDR3 spans 16 amino acids. CDR1 is LGHNA, CDR2 YSLEER, per germline. The material sequenced was peripheral blood. This chain connects TRBV4-3 to TRBJ2-5; the match to TRBD2 covers 9 bases. This receptor was identified in a young man with active or convalescent COVID-19. As DNA, the CDR3 is TGCGCCAGCAGCCAAGATAGCGGGGGTTCCCAAGAGACCCAGTACTTC. Residues: CASSQDSGGSQETQYF.